These T cell receptor beta chains were read from a single sample in a study of blood T cell repertoires in COVID-19. Here immunoSEQ multiplex PCR was the method, and the copy in TCRdb shows in-frame clones only, minus some. The sample lists about 160,000 clones, 70% to 90% seen once, with roughly 1% in the top ten. The sample taken for sequencing was peripheral blood. Receptors were obtained from a man aged 35-49 years with acute or convalescent COVID-19. Each CDR3 is given with its conserved first and last residue. Each record gives: D gene, J gene, V gene, clone size, CDR3 protein, CDR3 DNA. A D gene is named only where the DNA matches it firmly. Some rows mark clone size as missing; the rest say once, few, many or name a class of expanded clone.

NA | TRBJ2-3 | TRBV5-1 | once | CASSFKDTQYF | TGCGCCAGCAGCTTTAAAGATACGCAGTATTTT
TRBD1 | TRBJ1-5 | TRBV6-1 | NA | CASSDDRDQPQHF | TGTGCCAGCAGTGACGACAGGGACCAGCCCCAGCATTTT
TRBD1 | TRBJ1-6 | TRBV6-5 | NA | CASSRGQTRDSPLHF | TGTGCCAGCAGTAGGGGACAGACGCGGGATTCACCCCTCCACTTT
TRBD1 | TRBJ2-7 | TRBV5-1 | NA | CASSLLGTGRLYEQYF | TGCGCCAGCAGCTTGTTAGGGACAGGCCGACTCTACGAGCAGTACTTC
NA | TRBJ2-1 | TRBV9 | NA | CASSPRTDPGNEQFF | TGTGCCAGCAGCCCTAGGACCGATCCGGGGAATGAGCAGTTCTTC
NA | TRBJ1-1 | TRBV19 | NA | CASSLTFGWDTEAFF | TGTGCCAGTAGTTTGACGTTCGGGTGGGACACTGAAGCTTTCTTT
TRBD1 | TRBJ2-1 | TRBV7-9 | NA | CASSYPGQGVDEQFF | TGTGCCAGCAGTTATCCGGGACAGGGTGTCGATGAGCAGTTCTTC
NA | TRBJ2-3 | TRBV2 | NA | CASMATSTDTQYF | TGTGCCAGCATGGCGACTAGCACAGATACGCAGTATTTT
TRBD1 | TRBJ1-2 | TRBV5-6 | NA | CASSLVSPTGGLGYTF | TGTGCCAGCAGCCTAGTGTCTCCCACAGGGGGCCTTGGCTACACCTTC
NA | TRBJ1-2 | TRBV27 | NA | CASRTRGLGYGYTF | TGTGCCAGCAGGACAAGGGGGTTAGGCTATGGCTACACCTTC
NA | TRBJ2-7 | TRBV7-2 | NA | CASSSQRLGGRGEQYF | TGTGCCAGCAGCTCGCAACGACTGGGCGGGCGTGGAGAGCAGTACTTC
NA | TRBJ2-5 | TRBV4-1 | NA | CASSQAYTQYF | TGCGCCAGCAGCCAAGCCTACACCCAGTACTTC
NA | TRBJ1-4 | TRBV21-1 | NA | CASSKEDRAEKLFF | TGTGCCAGCAGCAAAGAGGACAGGGCTGAAAAACTGTTTTTT
TRBD2 | TRBJ2-1 | TRBV4-2 | NA | CASSQEAGGFYNEQFF | TGTGCCAGCAGCCAGGAAGCGGGGGGGTTCTACAATGAGCAGTTCTTC
NA | TRBJ1-4 | TRBV10-2 | NA | CASSFAGTNEKLFF | TGCGCCAGCAGTTTCGCAGGGACTAATGAAAAACTGTTTTTT
NA | TRBJ2-3 | TRBV7-8 | NA | CAVGQAYPTDTQYF | TGTGCCGTTGGGCAGGCCTATCCCACAGATACGCAGTATTTT
NA | TRBJ1-3 | TRBV5-8 | NA | CASSLTVSGNTIYF | TGTGCCAGCAGCTTAACTGTCTCTGGAAACACCATATATTTT
TRBD1 | TRBJ1-2 | TRBV10-1 | NA | CASTGTVRRRIGYTF | TGCGCCAGCACTGGGACAGTTCGAAGGAGGATTGGCTACACCTTC
TRBD1 | TRBJ2-5 | TRBV5-4 | NA | CASSLEQGGGETQYF | TGTGCCAGCAGCTTGGAACAGGGGGGTGGAGAGACCCAGTACTTC
TRBD2 | TRBJ2-3 | TRBV3-1/TRBV3-2 | NA | CASSRSGGADTQYF | TGTGCCAGCAGCCGGAGCGGGGGGGCAGATACGCAGTATTTT
TRBD1 | TRBJ2-7 | TRBV19 | NA | CASSEAHRGSEQYF | TGTGCCAGTAGTGAAGCCCACAGGGGAAGCGAGCAGTACTTC
TRBD1 | TRBJ2-7 | TRBV3-1/TRBV3-2 | few | CASSPGQGYEQYF | TGTGCCAGCAGCCCGGGACAGGGCTACGAGCAGTACTTC
TRBD1 | TRBJ1-2 | TRBV6-5 | NA | CASTDGTGYGYTF | TGTGCCAGCACCGATGGGACAGGCTATGGCTACACCTTC
NA | TRBJ1-5 | TRBV5-4 | NA | CASSPQVWAIGNQPQHF | TGTGCCAGCAGCCCACAGGTGTGGGCTATTGGCAATCAGCCCCAGCATTTT
TRBD2 | TRBJ2-5 | TRBV9 | NA | CASSPSGVQETQYF | TGTGCCAGCAGCCCCAGCGGGGTGCAGGAGACCCAGTACTTC
NA | TRBJ1-1 | TRBV7-9 | once | CASSLEHTGPAFF | TGTGCCAGCAGCTTAGAACATACAGGTCCGGCTTTCTTT
NA | TRBJ1-5 | TRBV6-5 | NA | CASSYSSQSNQPQHF | TGTGCCAGCAGTTACTCGAGTCAAAGCAATCAGCCCCAGCATTTT
TRBD1 | TRBJ1-4 | TRBV11-2 | once | CASSLTGTAVPEKLFF | TGTGCCAGCAGCTTAACCGGGACAGCCGTTCCTGAAAAACTGTTTTTT
TRBD1 | TRBJ1-2 | TRBV10-2 | NA | CASPFQTGESYGYTF | TGCGCCAGCCCCTTTCAAACAGGGGAGAGCTATGGCTACACCTTC
NA | TRBJ2-2 | TRBV7-3 | once | CASSLNPLPNTGELFF | TGTGCCAGCAGCTTAAACCCACTCCCGAACACCGGGGAGCTGTTTTTT
NA | TRBJ2-5 | TRBV6-5 | NA | CASSYVASWETQYF | TGTGCCAGCAGTTATGTGGCCAGTTGGGAGACCCAGTACTTC
TRBD1 | TRBJ2-4 | TRBV6-4 | NA | CASGHRGPGRNIQYF | TGTGCCAGCGGTCACAGGGGACCGGGGAGAAACATTCAGTACTTC
TRBD1 | TRBJ1-2 | TRBV12-3/TRBV12-4 | once | CASRRQGGYTF | TGTGCCAGCAGACGACAGGGCGGCTACACCTTC
NA | TRBJ1-5 | TRBV3-1/TRBV3-2 | NA | CASSQALTGWGENQPQHF | TGTGCCAGCAGCCAAGCGTTAACAGGCTGGGGGGAAAATCAGCCCCAGCATTTT
NA | TRBJ1-2 | TRBV29-1 | NA | CSVGEVPFYGYTF | TGCAGCGTTGGCGAGGTCCCCTTCTATGGCTACACCTTC
NA | TRBJ1-2 | TRBV3-1/TRBV3-2 | once | CASSPRTINYGYTF | TGTGCCAGCAGCCCCAGGACAATTAACTATGGCTACACCTTC
NA | TRBJ2-5 | TRBV10-1 | NA | CASSGTVGTQYF | TGCGCCAGCAGTGGGACAGTTGGGACCCAGTACTTC
NA | TRBJ2-6 | TRBV18 | NA | CASSPLSGANVLTF | TGTGCCAGCTCACCCCTTTCTGGGGCCAACGTCCTGACTTTC
TRBD1 | TRBJ1-3 | TRBV6-5 | NA | CASRGQGAGNTIYF | TGTGCCAGCAGGGGACAGGGGGCTGGAAACACCATATATTTT
NA | TRBJ1-1 | TRBV10-3 | NA | CAIRRTAANTEAFF | TGTGCCATCAGGAGGACAGCGGCCAACACTGAAGCTTTCTTT
NA | TRBJ1-5 | TRBV7-2 | NA | CASSLAQPQHF | TGTGCCAGCAGCTTGGCACAGCCCCAGCATTTT
NA | TRBJ2-7 | TRBV6-5 | NA | CASSLSWGYYEQYF | TGTGCCAGCAGTCTCAGTTGGGGCTACTACGAGCAGTACTTC
NA | TRBJ1-3 | TRBV5-1 | NA | CASSLGHPNSGNTIYF | TGCGCCAGCAGCTTGGGGCATCCCAACTCTGGAAACACCATATATTTT
NA | TRBJ2-7 | TRBV27 | NA | CASSAFRDIYEQYF | TGTGCCAGCAGTGCTTTCCGGGACATCTACGAGCAGTACTTC
NA | TRBJ2-5 | TRBV2 | NA | CASSEMGGKETQYF | TGTGCCAGCAGTGAAATGGGGGGAAAAGAGACCCAGTACTTC
TRBD1 | TRBJ2-2 | TRBV11-2 | few | CASSVTGQRELFF | TGTGCCAGCAGCGTGACAGGGCAGCGGGAGCTGTTTTTT
NA | TRBJ1-5 | TRBV18 | NA | CASSPSGGNQPQHF | TGTGCCAGCTCACCCTCAGGGGGCAATCAGCCCCAGCATTTT
TRBD1 | TRBJ1-6 | TRBV27 | NA | CASSLDRAAVLPLHF | TGTGCCAGCAGTTTAGACAGGGCCGCCGTATTGCCCCTCCACTTT
NA | TRBJ2-2 | TRBV27 | NA | CASLGSWNTGELFF | TGTGCCAGCTTGGGGAGCTGGAACACCGGGGAGCTGTTTTTT
TRBD1 | TRBJ2-7 | TRBV30 | NA | CAWSGGTGYYEQYF | TGTGCCTGGAGTGGGGGGACAGGGTACTACGAGCAGTACTTC